This T cell receptor (beta chain) was retrieved from a study of CD8+ T cells in alopecia areata. The treatment: oral pan-JAK inhibitor, 5-10 mg twice daily. V gave up 5 bases and J gave up 3 bases, with 12 bases separating them. The CDR3 has 13 residues. The germline V gene has CDR1 GTSNPN and CDR2 SVGIG (reference sequence). It was cDNA, reverse transcribed from extracted RNA, that served as the sequencing template. Generated by immunoSEQ multiplex PCR, the TCRdb table keeps only in-frame clones and is missing some. Of 200,000 to 250,000 clones listed, under 40% are singletons. The material was CD4+ T cells sorted from blood, obtained at approximately week 30, from a patient treated with tofacitinib. The chain is built from TRBV30 and TRBJ2-3, with no clear D. The source of this sequence is a human donor with alopecia areata. For the CDR3, the DNA is TGTGCCTGGGGGTACGGAGCAACAGATACGCAGTATTTT. As protein: CAWGYGATDTQYF.